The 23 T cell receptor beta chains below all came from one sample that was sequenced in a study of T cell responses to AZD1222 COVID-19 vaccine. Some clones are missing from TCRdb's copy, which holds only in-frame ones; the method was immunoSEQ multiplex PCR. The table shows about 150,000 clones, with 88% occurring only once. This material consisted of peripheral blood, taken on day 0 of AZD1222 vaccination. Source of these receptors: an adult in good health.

The CDR3 here is CSASRKPTDTQYF. CDR3 sequence (DNA): TGCAGTGCTAGTCGGAAACCGACAGATACGCAGTATTTT. This chain uses TRBV20-1 with TRBJ2-3; D is undetermined. In germline, CDR1 is DFQATT, CDR2 SNEGSKA (reference sequence). The CDR3 length is 13 residues. The germline V and J ends were trimmed by 3 bases and 3 bases, with 10 bases remaining between them.

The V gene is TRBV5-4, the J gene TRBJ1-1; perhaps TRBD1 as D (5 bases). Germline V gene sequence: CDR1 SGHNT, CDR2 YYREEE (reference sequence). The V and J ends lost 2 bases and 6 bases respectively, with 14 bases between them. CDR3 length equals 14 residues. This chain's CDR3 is CASSFGHRGAEAFF. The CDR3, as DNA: TGTGCCAGCAGCTTCGGACACCGGGGGGCTGAAGCTTTCTTT.

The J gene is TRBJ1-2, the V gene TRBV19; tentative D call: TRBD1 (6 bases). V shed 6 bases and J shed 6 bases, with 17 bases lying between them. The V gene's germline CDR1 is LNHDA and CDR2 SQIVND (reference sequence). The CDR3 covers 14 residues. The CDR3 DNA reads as TGTGCCAGTAGCCCCCTGAGGGGGGGAAATGGCTACACCTTC. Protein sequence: CASSPLRGGNGYTF.

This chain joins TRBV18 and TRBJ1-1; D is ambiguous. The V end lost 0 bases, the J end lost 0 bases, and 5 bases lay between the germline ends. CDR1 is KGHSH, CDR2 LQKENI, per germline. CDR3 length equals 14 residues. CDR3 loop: CASSPPGVNTEAFF. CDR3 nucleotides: TGTGCCAGCTCACCACCGGGAGTGAACACTGAAGCTTTCTTT.

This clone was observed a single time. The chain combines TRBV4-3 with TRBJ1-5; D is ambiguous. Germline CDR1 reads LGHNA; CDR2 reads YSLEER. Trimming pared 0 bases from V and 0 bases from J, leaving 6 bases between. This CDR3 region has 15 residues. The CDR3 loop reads CASSQEHLSNQPQHF. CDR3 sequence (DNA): TGCGCCAGCAGCCAAGAACACCTTAGCAATCAGCCCCAGCATTTT.

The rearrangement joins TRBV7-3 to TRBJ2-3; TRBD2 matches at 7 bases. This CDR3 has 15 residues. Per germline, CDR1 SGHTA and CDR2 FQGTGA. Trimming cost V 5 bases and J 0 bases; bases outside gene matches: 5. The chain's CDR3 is CASSPSGQSTDTQYF. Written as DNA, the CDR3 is TGTGCCAGCAGCCCTAGCGGACAAAGCACAGATACGCAGTATTTT.

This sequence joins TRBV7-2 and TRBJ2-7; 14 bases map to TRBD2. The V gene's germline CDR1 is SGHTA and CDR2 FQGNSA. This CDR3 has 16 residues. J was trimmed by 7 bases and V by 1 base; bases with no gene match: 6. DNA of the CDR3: TGTGCCAGCAGCTTAGGGGTGGGGACTAGCGGGGGTGAGCAGTACTTC. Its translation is CASSLGVGTSGGEQYF.

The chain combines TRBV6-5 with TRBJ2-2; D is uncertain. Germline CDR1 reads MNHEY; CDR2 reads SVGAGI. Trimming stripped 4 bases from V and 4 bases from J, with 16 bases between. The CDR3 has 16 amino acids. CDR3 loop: CASSSRLAPSTGELFF. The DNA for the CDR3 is TGTGCCAGCAGTTCTCGGTTGGCCCCGAGCACCGGGGAGCTGTTTTTT.

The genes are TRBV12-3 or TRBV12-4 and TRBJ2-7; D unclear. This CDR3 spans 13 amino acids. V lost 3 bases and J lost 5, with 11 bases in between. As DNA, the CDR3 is TGTGCCAGCAGTTTCTCCTCGCCCGACGAGCAGTACTTC. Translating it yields CASSFSSPDEQYF.

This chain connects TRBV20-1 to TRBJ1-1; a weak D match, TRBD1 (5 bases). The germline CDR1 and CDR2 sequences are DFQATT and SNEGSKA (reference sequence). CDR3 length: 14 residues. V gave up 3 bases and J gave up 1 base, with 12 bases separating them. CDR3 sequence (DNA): TGCAGTGCTAGTTGGGGGACTTCGAACACTGAAGCTTTCTTT. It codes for CSASWGTSNTEAFF.

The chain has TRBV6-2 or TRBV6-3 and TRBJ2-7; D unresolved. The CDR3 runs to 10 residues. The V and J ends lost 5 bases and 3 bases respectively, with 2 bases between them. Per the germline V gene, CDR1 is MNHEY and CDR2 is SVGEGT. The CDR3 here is CASSNYEQYF. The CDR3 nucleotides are TGTGCCAGCAGTAACTACGAGCAGTACTTC.

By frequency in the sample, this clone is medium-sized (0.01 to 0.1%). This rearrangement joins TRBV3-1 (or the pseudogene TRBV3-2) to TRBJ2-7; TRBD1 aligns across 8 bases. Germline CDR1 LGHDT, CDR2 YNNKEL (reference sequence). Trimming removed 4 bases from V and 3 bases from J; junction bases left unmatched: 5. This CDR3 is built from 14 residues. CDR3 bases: TGTGCCAGCAGCCCGCTAGGACAGGGCTACGAGCAGTACTTC. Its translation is CASSPLGQGYEQYF.

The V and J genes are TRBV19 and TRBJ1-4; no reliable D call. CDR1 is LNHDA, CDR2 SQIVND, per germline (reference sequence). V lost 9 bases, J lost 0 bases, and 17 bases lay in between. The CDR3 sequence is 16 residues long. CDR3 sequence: CASATPRSATNEKLFF. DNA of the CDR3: TGTGCCAGCGCCACCCCCCGGAGTGCAACTAATGAAAAACTGTTTTTT.

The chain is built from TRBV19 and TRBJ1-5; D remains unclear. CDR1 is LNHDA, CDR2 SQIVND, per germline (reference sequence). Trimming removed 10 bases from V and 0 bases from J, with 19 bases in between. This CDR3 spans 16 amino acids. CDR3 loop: CATSLGRKNSNQPQHF. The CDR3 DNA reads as TGTGCCACCTCCCTTGGCAGAAAAAATAGCAATCAGCCCCAGCATTTT.

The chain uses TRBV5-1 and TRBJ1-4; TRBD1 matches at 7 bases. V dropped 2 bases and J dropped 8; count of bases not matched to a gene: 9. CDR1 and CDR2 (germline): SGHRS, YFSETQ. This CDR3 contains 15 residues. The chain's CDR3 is CASSLSTGPDEKLFF. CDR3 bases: TGCGCCAGCAGCTTATCGACAGGGCCGGACGAAAAACTGTTTTTT.

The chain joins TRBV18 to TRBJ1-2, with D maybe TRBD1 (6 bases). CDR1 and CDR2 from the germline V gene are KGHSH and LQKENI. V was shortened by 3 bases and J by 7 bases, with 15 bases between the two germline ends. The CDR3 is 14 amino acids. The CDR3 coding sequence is TGTGCCAGCTCACCTACAGGGAATGAAGGTGGCTACACCTTC. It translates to CASSPTGNEGGYTF.

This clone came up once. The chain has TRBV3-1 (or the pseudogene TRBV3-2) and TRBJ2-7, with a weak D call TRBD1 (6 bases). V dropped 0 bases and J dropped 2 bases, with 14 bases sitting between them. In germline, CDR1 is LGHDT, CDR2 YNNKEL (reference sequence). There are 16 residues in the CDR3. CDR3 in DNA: TGTGCCAGCAGCCAAGATCTAGTCAGGGGCCCCTACGAGCAGTACTTC. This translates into CASSQDLVRGPYEQYF.

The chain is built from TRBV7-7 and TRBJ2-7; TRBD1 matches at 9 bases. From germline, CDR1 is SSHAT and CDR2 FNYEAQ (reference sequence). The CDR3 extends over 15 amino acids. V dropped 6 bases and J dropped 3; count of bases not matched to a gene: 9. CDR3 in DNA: TGTGCCAGCAGTATCGGGACAGGGTCACACTACGAGCAGTACTTC. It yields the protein CASSIGTGSHYEQYF.

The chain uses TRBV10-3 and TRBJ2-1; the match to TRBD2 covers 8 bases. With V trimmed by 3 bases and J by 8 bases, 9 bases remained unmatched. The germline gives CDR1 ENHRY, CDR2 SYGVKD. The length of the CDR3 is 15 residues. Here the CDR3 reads CAISDVGGAVYEQFF. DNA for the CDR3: TGTGCCATCAGTGATGTCGGGGGGGCGGTCTATGAGCAGTTCTTC.

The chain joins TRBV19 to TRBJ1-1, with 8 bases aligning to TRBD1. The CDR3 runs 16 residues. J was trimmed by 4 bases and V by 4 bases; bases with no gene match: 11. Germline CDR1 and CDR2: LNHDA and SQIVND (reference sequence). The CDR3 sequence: CASSTARTGSGTEAFF. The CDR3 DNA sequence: TGTGCCAGTAGTACGGCCAGGACAGGGTCCGGCACTGAAGCTTTCTTT.

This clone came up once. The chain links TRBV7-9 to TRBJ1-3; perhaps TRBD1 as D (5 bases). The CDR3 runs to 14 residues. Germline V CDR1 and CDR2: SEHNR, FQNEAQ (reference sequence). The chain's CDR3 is CGRPQGPSGNTIYF. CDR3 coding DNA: TGTGGACGACCCCAGGGACCCTCTGGAAACACCATATATTTT.

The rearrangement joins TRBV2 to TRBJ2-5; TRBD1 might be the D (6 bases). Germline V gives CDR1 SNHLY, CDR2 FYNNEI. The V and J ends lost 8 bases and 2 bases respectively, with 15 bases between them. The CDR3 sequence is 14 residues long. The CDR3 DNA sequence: TGTGCCAGCTCTAAAAGGGGGTCGCAAGAGACCCAGTACTTC. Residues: CASSKRGSQETQYF.

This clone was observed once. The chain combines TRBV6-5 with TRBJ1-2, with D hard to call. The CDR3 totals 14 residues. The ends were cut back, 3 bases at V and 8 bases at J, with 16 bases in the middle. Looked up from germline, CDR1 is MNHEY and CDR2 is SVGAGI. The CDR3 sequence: CASSYRDSRRGYTF. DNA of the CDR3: TGTGCCAGCAGTTATAGAGACTCCCGCCGAGGCTACACCTTC.